The clone carrying this T cell receptor (beta chain) has more than one count but fewer than ten. The trim removed 10 bases at V and 5 bases at J, leaving 16 bases unmatched. The CDR3 loop spans 16 amino acids. CDR1 and CDR2 (germline): ENHRY, SYGVKD. The use of a sample-barcoded 5' primer and a J-beta primer mix characterized a second PCR of roughly 6 to 11 cycles. Each CDR3 protein is one row after TCRdb ran MiXCR on the 5' RACE reads. The sample lists about 800,000 distinct CDR3 sequences; just under 25% were seen once. The sample belongs to a study of blood T cells in healthy people across ages. These same data were also listed under a study on T cells of mothers and their children. That paper adds: Slightly higher, non-significant overlap characterized related mother-child pairs relative to unrelated pairs.

The TCR sequence derives from a boy younger than 18 in good health. The rearrangement links TRBV10-3 to TRBJ2-3, with 9 nucleotides matching TRBD2. The sequenced sample consisted of blood. The CDR3 loop is CATNTWGSGSGDTQYF. As DNA, the CDR3 is TGTGCCACCAACACCTGGGGTAGCGGGAGTGGAGATACGCAGTATTTT.